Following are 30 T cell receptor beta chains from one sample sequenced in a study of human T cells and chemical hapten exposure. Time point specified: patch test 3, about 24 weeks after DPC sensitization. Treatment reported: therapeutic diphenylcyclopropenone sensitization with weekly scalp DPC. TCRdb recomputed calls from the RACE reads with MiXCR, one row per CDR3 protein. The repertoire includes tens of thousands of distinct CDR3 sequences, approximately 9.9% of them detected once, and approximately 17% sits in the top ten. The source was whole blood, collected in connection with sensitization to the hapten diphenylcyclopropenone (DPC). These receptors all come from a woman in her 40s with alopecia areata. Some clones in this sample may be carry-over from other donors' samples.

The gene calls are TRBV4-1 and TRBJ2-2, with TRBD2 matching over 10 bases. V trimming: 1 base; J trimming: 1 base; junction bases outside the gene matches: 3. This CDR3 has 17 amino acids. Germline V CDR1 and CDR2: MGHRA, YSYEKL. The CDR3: CASSQGGLAMNTGELFF. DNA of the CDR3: TGCGCCAGCAGCCAAGGGGGACTAGCGATGAACACCGGGGAGCTGTTTTTT.

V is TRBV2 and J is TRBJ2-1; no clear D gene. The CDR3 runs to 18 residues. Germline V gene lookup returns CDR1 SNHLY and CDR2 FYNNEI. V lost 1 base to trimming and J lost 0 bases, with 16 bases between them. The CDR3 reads CASSEVPSKIRSYNEQFF. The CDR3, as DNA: TGTGCCAGCAGTGAAGTACCCTCGAAGATCCGCTCCTACAATGAGCAGTTCTTC.

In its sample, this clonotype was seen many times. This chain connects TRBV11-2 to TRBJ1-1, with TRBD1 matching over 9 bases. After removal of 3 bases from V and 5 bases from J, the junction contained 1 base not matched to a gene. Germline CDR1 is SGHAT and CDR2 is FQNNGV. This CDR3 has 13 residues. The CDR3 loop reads CASSLDRGTEAFF. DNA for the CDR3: TGTGCCAGCAGCTTGGACAGGGGAACTGAAGCTTTCTTT.

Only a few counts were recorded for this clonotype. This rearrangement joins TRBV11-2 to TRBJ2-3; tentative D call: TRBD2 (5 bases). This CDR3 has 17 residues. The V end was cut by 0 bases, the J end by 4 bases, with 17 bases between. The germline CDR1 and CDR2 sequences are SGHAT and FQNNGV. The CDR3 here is CASSLDQAVAAADTQYF. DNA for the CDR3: TGTGCCAGCAGCTTAGATCAAGCGGTCGCCGCCGCAGATACGCAGTATTTT.

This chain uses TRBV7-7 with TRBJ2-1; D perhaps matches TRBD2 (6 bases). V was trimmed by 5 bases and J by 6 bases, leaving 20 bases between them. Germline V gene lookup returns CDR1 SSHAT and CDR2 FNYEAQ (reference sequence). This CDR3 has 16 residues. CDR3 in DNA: TGTGCCAGCAGCCCAACTTTGGAGTGGGGGGTCAATGAGCAGTTCTTC. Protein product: CASSPTLEWGVNEQFF.

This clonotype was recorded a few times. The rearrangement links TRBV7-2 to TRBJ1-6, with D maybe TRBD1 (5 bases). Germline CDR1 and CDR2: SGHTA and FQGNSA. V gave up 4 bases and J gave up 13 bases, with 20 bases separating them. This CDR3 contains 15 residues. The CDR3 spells CASSSTGTGANPLHF. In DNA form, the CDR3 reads TGTGCCAGCAGCTCTACCGGGACCGGGGCGAACCCCCTCCACTTT.

Here the CDR3 reads CASSLDGVTSTDTQYF. The CDR3 coding sequence is TGTGCCAGCAGCTTAGATGGGGTGACTAGCACAGATACGCAGTATTTT. The rearrangement uses TRBV7-2 and TRBJ2-3; D is ambiguous. Germline V CDR1 and CDR2: SGHTA, FQGNSA. The CDR3 totals 16 residues. Trimming removed 1 base from V and 0 bases from J, with 11 bases in between. Using reference TRBV7-2 and TRBJ2-3 for the parts outside the CDR3, the full variable domain is GAGVSQSPSNKVTEKGKDVELRCDPISGHTALYWYRQSLGQGLEFLIYFQGNSAPDKSGLPSDRFSAERTGGSVSTLTIQRTQQEDSAVYLCASSLDGVTSTDTQYFGPGTRLTVL.

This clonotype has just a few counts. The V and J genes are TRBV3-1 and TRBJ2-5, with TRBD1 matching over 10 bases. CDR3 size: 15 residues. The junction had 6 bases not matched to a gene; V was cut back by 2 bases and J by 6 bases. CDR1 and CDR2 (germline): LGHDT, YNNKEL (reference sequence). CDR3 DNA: TGTGCCAGCAGCCAAAGGACAGGGGGGATACAGACCCAGTACTTC. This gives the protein CASSQRTGGIQTQYF.

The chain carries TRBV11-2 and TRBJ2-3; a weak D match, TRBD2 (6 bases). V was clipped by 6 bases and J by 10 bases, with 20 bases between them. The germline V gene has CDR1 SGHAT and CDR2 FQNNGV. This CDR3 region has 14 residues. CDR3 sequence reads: CASRSQRGGVSQYF. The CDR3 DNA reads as TGTGCCAGCAGATCGCAAAGGGGCGGGGTCTCGCAGTATTTT.

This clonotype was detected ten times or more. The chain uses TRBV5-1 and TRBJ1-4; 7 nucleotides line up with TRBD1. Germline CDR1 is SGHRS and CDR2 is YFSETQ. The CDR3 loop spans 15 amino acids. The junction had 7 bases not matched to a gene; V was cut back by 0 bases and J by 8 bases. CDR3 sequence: CASSLEGQAIEKLFF. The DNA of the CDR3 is TGCGCCAGCAGCTTGGAAGGACAGGCGATAGAAAAACTGTTTTTT.

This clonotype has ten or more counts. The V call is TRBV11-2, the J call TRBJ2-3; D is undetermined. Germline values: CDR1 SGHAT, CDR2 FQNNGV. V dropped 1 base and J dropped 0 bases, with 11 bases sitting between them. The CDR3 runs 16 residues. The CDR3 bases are TGTGCCAGCAGCTTAGGGATCAGGTTTAGCACAGATACGCAGTATTTT. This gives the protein CASSLGIRFSTDTQYF. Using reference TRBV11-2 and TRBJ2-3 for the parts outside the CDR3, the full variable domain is EAGVAQSPRYKIIEKRQSVAFWCNPISGHATLYWYQQILGQGPKLLIQFQNNGVVDDSQLPKDRFSAERLKGVDSTLKIQPAKLEDSAVYLCASSLGIRFSTDTQYFGPGTRLTVL.

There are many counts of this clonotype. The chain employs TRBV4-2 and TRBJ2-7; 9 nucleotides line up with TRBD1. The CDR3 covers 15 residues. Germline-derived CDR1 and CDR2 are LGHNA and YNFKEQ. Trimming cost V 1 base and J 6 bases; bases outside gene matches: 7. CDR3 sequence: CASSQGQVGQGEQYF. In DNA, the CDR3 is TGTGCCAGCAGCCAAGGACAGGTGGGACAGGGCGAGCAGTACTTC.

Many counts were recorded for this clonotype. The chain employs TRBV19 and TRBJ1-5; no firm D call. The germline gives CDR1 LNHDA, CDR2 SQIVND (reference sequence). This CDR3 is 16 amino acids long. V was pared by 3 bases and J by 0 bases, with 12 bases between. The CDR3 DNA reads TGTGCCAGTAGTATTGGGCGGAGAATTAGCAATCAGCCCCAGCATTTT. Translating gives CASSIGRRISNQPQHF.

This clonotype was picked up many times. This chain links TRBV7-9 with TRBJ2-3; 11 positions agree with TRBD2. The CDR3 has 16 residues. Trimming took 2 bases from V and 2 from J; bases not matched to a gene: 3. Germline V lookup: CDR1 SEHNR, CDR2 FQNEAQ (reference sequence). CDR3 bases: TGTGCCAGCAGCTTATCGACTAGCGGGGTCACAGATACGCAGTATTTT. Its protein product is CASSLSTSGVTDTQYF.

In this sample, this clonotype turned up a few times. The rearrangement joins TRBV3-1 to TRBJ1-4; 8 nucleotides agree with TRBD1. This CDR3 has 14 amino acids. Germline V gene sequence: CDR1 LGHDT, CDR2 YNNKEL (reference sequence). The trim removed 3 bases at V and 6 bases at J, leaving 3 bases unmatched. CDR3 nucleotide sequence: TGTGCCAGCAGCCAGGGACAGGCTGATGAAAAACTGTTTTTT. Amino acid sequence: CASSQGQADEKLFF. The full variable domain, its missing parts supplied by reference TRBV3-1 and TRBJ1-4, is DTAVSQTPKYLVTQMGNDKSIKCEQNLGHDTMYWYKQDSKKFLKIMFSYNNKELIINETVPNRFSPKSPDKAHLNLHINSLELGDSAVYFCASSQGQADEKLFFGSGTQLSVL.

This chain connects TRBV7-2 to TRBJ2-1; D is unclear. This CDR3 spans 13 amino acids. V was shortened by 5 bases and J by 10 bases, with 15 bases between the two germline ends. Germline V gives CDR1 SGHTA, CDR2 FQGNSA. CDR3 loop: CASSRGGMTEQFF. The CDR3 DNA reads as TGTGCCAGCAGCCGTGGCGGCATGACGGAGCAGTTCTTC.

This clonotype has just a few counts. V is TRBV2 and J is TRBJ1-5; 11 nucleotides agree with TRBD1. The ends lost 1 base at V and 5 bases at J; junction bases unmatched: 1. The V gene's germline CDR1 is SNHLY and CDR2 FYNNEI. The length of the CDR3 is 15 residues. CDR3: CASSEGTGGYQPQHF. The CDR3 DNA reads TGTGCCAGCAGTGAAGGGACAGGGGGCTATCAGCCCCAGCATTTT.

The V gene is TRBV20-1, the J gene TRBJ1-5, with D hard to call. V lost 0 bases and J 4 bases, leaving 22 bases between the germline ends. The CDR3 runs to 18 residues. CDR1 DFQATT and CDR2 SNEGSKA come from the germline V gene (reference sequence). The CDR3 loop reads CSARDLSSIPPDNQPQHF. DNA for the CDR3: TGCAGTGCTAGAGATCTATCAAGTATTCCGCCCGATAATCAGCCCCAGCATTTT.

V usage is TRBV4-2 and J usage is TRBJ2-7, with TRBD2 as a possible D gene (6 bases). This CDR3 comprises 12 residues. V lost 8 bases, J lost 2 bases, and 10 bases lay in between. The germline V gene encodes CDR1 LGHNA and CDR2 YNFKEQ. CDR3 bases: TGTGCCAGCGGGGGAGGACCCTACGAGCAGTACTTC. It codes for CASGGGPYEQYF.

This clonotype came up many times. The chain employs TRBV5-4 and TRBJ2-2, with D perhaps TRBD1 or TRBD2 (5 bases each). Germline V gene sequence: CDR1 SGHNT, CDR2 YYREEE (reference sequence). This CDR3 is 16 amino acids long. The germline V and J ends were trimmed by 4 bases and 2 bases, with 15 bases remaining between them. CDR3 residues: CASSPAGRDNTGELFF. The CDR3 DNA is TGTGCCAGCAGCCCCGCAGGCAGGGACAACACCGGGGAGCTGTTTTTT.

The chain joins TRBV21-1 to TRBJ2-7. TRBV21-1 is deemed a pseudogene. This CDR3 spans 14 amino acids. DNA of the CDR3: TGTGCCAGCAGCAAACGAAGGCATCTGGACGAGCAGTACTTC. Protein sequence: CASSKRRHLDEQYF.

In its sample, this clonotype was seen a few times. The chain's CDR3 is CATTPGGARTDTQYF. Written as DNA, the CDR3 is TGTGCCACTACCCCCGGGGGGGCGCGCACAGATACGCAGTATTTT. The V and J genes are TRBV15 and TRBJ2-3, with 8 bases identical to TRBD2. V dropped 9 bases and J dropped 1; count of bases not matched to a gene: 9. The CDR3 has 15 residues. Germline V gives CDR1 LNHNV, CDR2 YYDKDF (reference sequence). Based on the CDR3 plus reference TRBV15 and TRBJ2-3, the full variable domain is DAMVIQNPRYQVTQFGKPVTLSCSQTLNHNVMYWYQQKSSQAPKLLFHYYDKDFNNEADTPDNFQSRRPNTSFCFLDIRSPGLGDTAMYLCATTPGGARTDTQYFGPGTRLTVL.

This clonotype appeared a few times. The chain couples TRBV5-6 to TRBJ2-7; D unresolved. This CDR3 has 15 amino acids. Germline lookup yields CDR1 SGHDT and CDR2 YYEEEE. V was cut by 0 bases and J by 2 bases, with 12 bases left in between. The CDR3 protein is CASSLVWVPTYEQYF. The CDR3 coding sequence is TGTGCCAGCAGCTTGGTGTGGGTCCCCACCTACGAGCAGTACTTC.

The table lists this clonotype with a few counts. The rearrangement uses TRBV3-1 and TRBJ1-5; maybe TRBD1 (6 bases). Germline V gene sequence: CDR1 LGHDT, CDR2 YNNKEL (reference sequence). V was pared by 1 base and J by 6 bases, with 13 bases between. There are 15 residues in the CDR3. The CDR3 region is CASSQGPSGVQPQHF. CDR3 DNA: TGTGCCAGCAGCCAAGGTCCCTCAGGGGTTCAGCCCCAGCATTTT.

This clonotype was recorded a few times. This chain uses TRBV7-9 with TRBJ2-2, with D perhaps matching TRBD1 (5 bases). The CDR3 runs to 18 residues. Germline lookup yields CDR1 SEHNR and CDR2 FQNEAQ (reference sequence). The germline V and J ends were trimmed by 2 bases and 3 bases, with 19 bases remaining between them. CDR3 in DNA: TGTGCCAGCAGCTTACGCGAAGGGGATTGGAAATACACCGGGGAGCTGTTTTTT. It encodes CASSLREGDWKYTGELFF.

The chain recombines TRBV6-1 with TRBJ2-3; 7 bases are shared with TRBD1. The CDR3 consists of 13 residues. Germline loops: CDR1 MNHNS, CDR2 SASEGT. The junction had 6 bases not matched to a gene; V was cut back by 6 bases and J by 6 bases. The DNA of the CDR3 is TGTGCCAGCAGAAAACTACAGGGGGATACGCAGTATTTT. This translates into CASRKLQGDTQYF.

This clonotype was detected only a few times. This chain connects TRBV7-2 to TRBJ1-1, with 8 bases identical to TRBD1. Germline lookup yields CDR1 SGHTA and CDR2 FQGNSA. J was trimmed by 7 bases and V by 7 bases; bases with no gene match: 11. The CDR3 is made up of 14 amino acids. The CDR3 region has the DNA TGTGCCAGCACCATTTACGACAGGGGATATGAAGCTTTCTTT. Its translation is CASTIYDRGYEAFF.

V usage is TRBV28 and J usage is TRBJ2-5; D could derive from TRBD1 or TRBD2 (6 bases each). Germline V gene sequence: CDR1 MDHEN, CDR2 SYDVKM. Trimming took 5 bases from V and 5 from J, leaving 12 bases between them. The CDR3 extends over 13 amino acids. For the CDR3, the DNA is TGTGCCAGCAGTCTGGACAGCGGGGAGACCCAGTACTTC. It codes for CASSLDSGETQYF.

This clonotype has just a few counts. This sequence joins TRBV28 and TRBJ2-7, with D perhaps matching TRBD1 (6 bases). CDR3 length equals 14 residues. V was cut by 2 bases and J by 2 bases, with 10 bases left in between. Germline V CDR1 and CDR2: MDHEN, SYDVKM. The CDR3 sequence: CASSLGTPAYEQYF. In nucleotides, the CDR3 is TGTGCCAGCAGTTTAGGGACACCAGCCTACGAGCAGTACTTC.

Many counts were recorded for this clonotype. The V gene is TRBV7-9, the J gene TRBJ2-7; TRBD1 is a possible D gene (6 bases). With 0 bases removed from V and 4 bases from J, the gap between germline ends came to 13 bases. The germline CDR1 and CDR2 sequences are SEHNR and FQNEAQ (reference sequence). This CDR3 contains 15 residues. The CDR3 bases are TGTGCCAGCAGCTTAGCCTCCGGGACACCGTACGAGCAGTACTTC. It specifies CASSLASGTPYEQYF.